This T cell receptor beta chain was sequenced for a study of blood T cell repertoires in COVID-19 (dated by TCRdb to between 2020 and 2021). Describing the broader study: Collaborator samples came from the United States, Italy and Spain and covered acute and convalescent phases of COVID-19. The prospective study material was composed of cDNA or gDNA derived from T cells, B-cell-depleted T cells, or PBMCs. Subjects who had been exposed to COVID-19, were actively infected with it, or had recovered from it provided the deeply sampled blood TCRbeta repertoires that made up the dataset. The repertoires were made available in a free public database intended to serve as a resource for research on the immune response to SARS-CoV-2. The samples were drawn from the first 160 participants of the ongoing ImmuneRACE study and from under 1,500 subjects provided by 6 global collaborators. Nearly every sample came with metadata listing a de-identified subject ID, COVID-19 status, age in years and sex. HLA class I and class II types, where available, came from metadata supplied by the sample provider rather than from assay-based typing.

TCRbeta CDR3 regions were amplified from genomic DNA by means of the immunoSEQ Assay, a bias-controlled multiplex PCR. The source study handled its data this way. Within the assay, amplification of reference gene primers was used to estimate how many nucleated cells each sample contained. To quantify the absolute abundance of each unique TCRbeta CDR3 rearrangement, sequence reads were collapsed and filtered. Productive Simpson clonality was computed per sample as the square root of Simpson's diversity index over productive rearrangements. TCRdb provides this immuneACCESS table in a form limited to in-frame rearrangements. Some clones are lacking; in checked studies, under half of them reflect an unresolved V gene, and why the rest are absent is not known. The V and J calls and the clone size are those of that table, but D and trimming were determined from the DNA. The sample records hundreds of thousands of clones, around 85% of which are singletons. 6% to 7% of the sample is taken by the ten largest.

About this clone itself: Its antigen target is currently unknown. Within one base of it there is no much larger clone, and no base qualities were kept.

Participants in the prospective study were aged roughly 18 to 100 years, lived in approximately 26 United States geographic areas, and enrolled through a virtual design. In the prospective study, participants were assigned to cohorts based on the clinical history participants reported in a screening survey and a study questionnaire. For ImmuneRACE Cohort 3, a participant was defined as recovered based on two consecutive negative NP/OP PCR tests, clearance by a healthcare professional, or resolution of symptoms. Mobile phlebotomists in the prospective study collected whole blood, serum and a nasopharyngeal or oropharyngeal swab from every participant. Additional blood draws and questionnaires over an approximately two-month period could optionally be provided by prospective study participants. Before DNA extraction, prospective study blood samples were shipped either frozen or at room temperature.

The study at large found these results: The quantity of clinical and demographic metadata differed by source and by participant and was supplied without curation.

Trimmed from V: 4 bases; trimmed from J: 2 bases; junction bases lacking a gene match: 1. CDR3 length: 13 amino acids, cysteine to phenylalanine. The CDR3 DNA has 39 bases and is translated from base 1. CDR1 and CDR2 (KGHDR, SFDVKD) derive from the germline V gene. Sequenced material: PBMCs or T cells enriched from blood (not recorded which). The source is a woman aged 40 to 50 who had recovered from COVID-19. The rearrangement combines TRBV24-1 with TRBJ2-7; 7 bases in the junction line up with TRBD1. The CDR3 is CATSETGTYEQYF. The base sequence is TGTGCCACCAGTGAGACAGGGACCTACGAGCAGTACTTC.